The clone carrying this T cell receptor (beta chain) was observed a few times. Its antigen is not identified. Germline values: CDR1 SNHLY, CDR2 FYNNEI. The CDR3 contains 14 residues. The V gene lost 6 bases and the J gene lost 2 bases, with 13 bases spanning the gap. RNA transcripts provided the source from which TCR beta CDR3 regions were amplified. The primer set for the first-round RT-PCR of the TCR CDR3 was HTBI. TCRdb recomputed calls from the multiplex PCR reads with MiXCR, one row per CDR3 protein. The data show some 510,000 distinct CDR3 sequences, under 60% seen once. The data originate from a study of T cells in Graves' hyperthyroidism and ophthalmopathy. General observations from the study: Ophthalmopathy and stable hyperthyroidism were told apart by a 13 V-J model. Blood held most thyroid clonotypes expanded above 0.001 frequency.

V usage is TRBV2 and J usage is TRBJ1-2; no definite D call. Sequenced sample: peripheral blood or thyroid tissue (not recorded which). The origin of this receptor is a woman younger than 35 with Graves' hyperthyroidism. The CDR3 nucleotides are TGTGCCAGCAGCTTAGGTCAGGTGAACTATGGCTACACCTTC. Its translation: CASSLGQVNYGYTF.